The rows below give T cell receptor beta chains drawn from one sample of a study of T cells in Graves' hyperthyroidism and ophthalmopathy. TCRdb reprocessed the multiplex PCR reads via MiXCR and lists one record per CDR3 protein. The sample consists of more than 500,000 distinct CDR3 sequences, 15% to 20% of them appearing once. Material: blood. These receptors were collected from a woman aged 30 to 39 with Graves' ophthalmopathy. Both conserved end residues are part of each CDR3. A D gene is named only where the DNA matches it firmly. For some rows the clone size is stated as once, few or many, or as a class when expanded; others skip it.

D gene,J gene,CDR3 length,V gene,clone size,CDR3 DNA,CDR3 protein
-,TRBJ2-7,10,TRBV20-1,many,TGCAGTGCTAGGGACTACGAGCAGTACTTC,CSARDYEQYF
-,TRBJ1-3,11,TRBV28,few,TGTGCCAGCAACGTTCTGGACACCATATATTTT,CASNVLDTIYF
TRBD1,TRBJ2-1,14,TRBV10-3,-,TGTGCCATCAGTGAGCGGACAGGGGACAATGAGCAGTTCTTC,CAISERTGDNEQFF
-,TRBJ2-7,13,TRBV7-2,-,TGTGCCAGCAGAGACTATTCTCCCCCCGAGCAGTACTTC,CASRDYSPPEQYF
-,TRBJ2-1,15,TRBV7-3,once,TGTGCCAGCAGCTTAACGGGCGCAGGGGTAGGTGAGCAGTTCTTC,CASSLTGAGVGEQFF
-,TRBJ1-5,13,TRBV6-2/TRBV6-3,many,TGTGCCAGATCTCGGTGCGGGCATCAGCCCCAGCATTTT,CARSRCGHQPQHF
-,TRBJ2-7,15,TRBV20-1,many,TGCAGTGCTAGCTTCCCACTACTTGGCCTCTACGAGCAGTACTTC,CSASFPLLGLYEQYF
TRBD2,TRBJ2-3,15,TRBV13,many,TGTGCCAGCAGCCCCGGGACTAGCGGCACAGATACGCAGTATTTT,CASSPGTSGTDTQYF
-,TRBJ2-3,15,TRBV19,-,TGTGCCAGTCGTAGAAGGGAATTTAGCACAGATACGCAGTATTTT,CASRRREFSTDTQYF
-,TRBJ1-1,13,TRBV6-2/TRBV6-3,many,TGTGCCAGCAGCATGCGGGGGTATCTTGAAGCTTTCTTT,CASSMRGYLEAFF
-,TRBJ2-2,16,TRBV20-1,few,TGCAGTGCTAGTAATTGGGGGGGACAATACACCGGGGAGCTGTTTTTT,CSASNWGGQYTGELFF
TRBD1,TRBJ1-1,14,TRBV7-3,many,TGTGCCAGCCACCACAGGGGCATGAACACTGAAGCTTTCTTT,CASHHRGMNTEAFF
-,TRBJ2-3,15,TRBV12-5,-,TGTGCTAGTGGCCCGGGACGGCAAAGCACAGATACGCAGTATTTT,CASGPGRQSTDTQYF
-,TRBJ2-5,12,TRBV29-1,many,TGCAGCTTACGACAGAACCAAGAGACCCAGTACTTC,CSLRQNQETQYF
TRBD2,TRBJ2-1,19,TRBV7-9,-,TGTGCCAGCAGCCCCCCCCGCGGGACTAGCGGGACCCGTTTTAATGAGCAGTTCTTC,CASSPPRGTSGTRFNEQFF
-,TRBJ2-2,16,TRBV6-2/TRBV6-3,-,TGTGCCAGCAGTTACTCTCGGATACTTAAGGCCGGGGAGCTGTTTTTT,CASSYSRILKAGELFF
-,TRBJ2-2,15,TRBV7-9,-,TGTGCCAGCAGTTGGACAACAGAGAACACCGGGGAGCTGTTTTTT,CASSWTTENTGELFF
-,TRBJ1-2,13,TRBV7-9,once,TGTGCCAGCAGCCTGGGGCCGGGGGATGGCTACACCTTC,CASSLGPGDGYTF
TRBD2,TRBJ2-5,15,TRBV9,few,TGTGCCAGCAGCGTAGGAGCGGGAGGAGGGGAGACCCAGTACTTC,CASSVGAGGGETQYF
-,TRBJ2-1,15,TRBV28,many,TGTGCCAGCAGTGACCGCGGACCCGACTACAATGAGCAGTTCTTC,CASSDRGPDYNEQFF
TRBD2,TRBJ2-5,15,TRBV6-9,-,TGTGCCAGCAGTTACCCCGGGACTAGCGGGATGACCCAGTACTTC,CASSYPGTSGMTQYF
-,TRBJ2-3,14,TRBV3-1,many,TGTGCCAGCACCTCAGGTGGCGGGCCGGGTTCCCAGTATTTT,CASTSGGGPGSQYF
TRBD2,TRBJ2-3,15,TRBV7-9,-,TGTGCCAGCAGCCGAATCCTAGCGGGAGAAGATACGCAGTATTTT,CASSRILAGEDTQYF
-,TRBJ2-4,13,TRBV5-8,few,TGTGCCAGCAGCTTGGAAGATGGAAACATTCAGTACTTC,CASSLEDGNIQYF
TRBD1,TRBJ1-6,14,TRBV20-1,many,TGCAGTGCTAGAGGGCGGACAGGGGGTTTGCCCCTCCACTTT,CSARGRTGGLPLHF
-,TRBJ1-1,14,TRBV11-2,many,TGTGCCAGCAGCTTCGGCGGGTCGAGCACTGAAGCTTTCTTT,CASSFGGSSTEAFF
-,TRBJ1-6,18,TRBV28,-,TGTGCCAGCAGTTTTGGCTTCATAAGGAGCTCCTATAATTCACCCCTCCACTTT,CASSFGFIRSSYNSPLHF
-,TRBJ1-6,15,TRBV12-3/TRBV12-4,many,TGTGCCAGCAGTCTCGGGATGAGGCATGGGACACCCCTCCACTTT,CASSLGMRHGTPLHF